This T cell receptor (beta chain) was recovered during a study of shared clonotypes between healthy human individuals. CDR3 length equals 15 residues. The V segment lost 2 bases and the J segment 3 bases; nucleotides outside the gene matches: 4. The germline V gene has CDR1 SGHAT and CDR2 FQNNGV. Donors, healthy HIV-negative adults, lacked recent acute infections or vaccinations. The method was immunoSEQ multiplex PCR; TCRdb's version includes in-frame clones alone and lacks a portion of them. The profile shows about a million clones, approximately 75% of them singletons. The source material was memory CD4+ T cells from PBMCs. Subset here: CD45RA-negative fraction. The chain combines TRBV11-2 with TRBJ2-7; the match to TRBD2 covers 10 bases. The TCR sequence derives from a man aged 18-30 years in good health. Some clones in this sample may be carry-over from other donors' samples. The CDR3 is CASSLTLAGDYEQYF. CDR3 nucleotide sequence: TGTGCCAGCAGCTTAACCCTAGCGGGAGACTACGAGCAGTACTTC.